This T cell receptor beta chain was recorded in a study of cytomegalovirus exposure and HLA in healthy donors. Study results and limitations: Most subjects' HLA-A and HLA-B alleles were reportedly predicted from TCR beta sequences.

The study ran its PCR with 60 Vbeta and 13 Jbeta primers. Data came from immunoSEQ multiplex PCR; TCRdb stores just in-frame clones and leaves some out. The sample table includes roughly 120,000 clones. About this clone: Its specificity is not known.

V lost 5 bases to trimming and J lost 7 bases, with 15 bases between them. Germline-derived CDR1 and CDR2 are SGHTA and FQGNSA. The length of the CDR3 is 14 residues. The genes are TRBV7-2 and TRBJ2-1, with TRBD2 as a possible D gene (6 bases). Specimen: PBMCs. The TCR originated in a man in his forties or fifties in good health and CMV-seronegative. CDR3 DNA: TGTGCCAGCAGCCCACCCCCTGCGGGGAATGAGCAGTTCTTC. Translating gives CASSPPPAGNEQFF.